The source of this T cell receptor (beta chain) is a study of T cells after yellow fever vaccination. Study-wide results and caveats: Post-booster reappearance was seen for most primary-vaccination clones (just over 95% CD4, about 88% CD8). Memory subsets that were sorted on day 0 lacked detectable signal for almost all vaccine-responding clonotypes.

Template-switching 5'RACE yielded the TCR cDNA; a universal primer site and UMIs were added in the process. One entry per CDR3 protein, called by TCRdb with MiXCR from the 5' RACE reads. The repertoire consists of around 25,000 distinct CDR3 sequences, with 3.4% occurring once and the leading ten covering roughly 0.9%. At least ten counts were recorded for this clonotype. This clonotype originated in a man aged 18 to 35 who received the YFV17D yellow fever vaccine. The material was PBMCs, either bulk or a sorted T-cell subset (CD4+, CD8+, memory, or dextramer-sorted; not recorded which), obtained roughly 45 days after the first yellow fever vaccination.

The CDR3 spells CASSAPLNRRFYGYTF. CDR3 coding DNA: TGTGCCAGCAGCGCACCCCTGAACCGCCGGTTCTATGGCTACACCTTC. This chain uses TRBV9 with TRBJ1-2; D gene ambiguous. Germline V gene data show CDR1 as SGDLS and CDR2 as YYNGEE. The length of the CDR3 is 16 residues. V lost 3 bases to trimming and J lost 4 bases, with 19 bases between them.